This T cell receptor (beta chain) derives from a study of blood T cell repertoires in COVID-19. Study details: The origin of the acute and convalescent COVID-19 samples was the United States, Italy and Spain. PBMCs, B-cell-depleted T cells, or T cells provided the cDNA or gDNA that made up the material.

As originally analysed: Reference gene primer amplification gave estimated nucleated cell counts. Here immunoSEQ multiplex PCR was the method, and the copy in TCRdb shows in-frame clones only, minus some. That table supplies the V and J calls and clone size; D and trimming were determined from the DNA. Of 95,000 to 150,000 clones in the sample, over 65% were seen once. CDR3 length: 15 amino acids. Trimming removed 0 bases from V and 0 bases from J, with 7 bases in between. Looked up from germline, CDR1 is SGDLS and CDR2 is YYNGEE. As concerns this clone: Other DNA sequences in this sample translate to the same CDR3.

The clonotype was recovered from a woman between 70 and 85 years old with acute or convalescent COVID-19. What was sequenced was peripheral blood. The chain recombines TRBV9 with TRBJ1-3; no clear D. This chain's CDR3 is CASSVGAGSGNTIYF. The DNA for the CDR3 is TGTGCCAGCAGCGTAGGGGCAGGCTCTGGAAACACCATATATTTT.